This T cell receptor (beta chain) derives from a study of response to subunit inactivated influenza vaccine. General study findings and limits: The authors proposed limited new T cell recruitment per seasonal influenza vaccination.

This clonotype was observed a handful of times. Its antigen is as yet unknown. In TCRdb, the RT-PCR reads were re-called with MiXCR into one record per CDR3 protein. The table shows just under 250,000 distinct CDR3 sequences, with more than 10% occurring only once. The CDR3 loop spans 14 amino acids. Trimming shortened V by 0 bases and J by 2 bases, and 8 bases separated the two germline ends. Germline V gives CDR1 WNHNN, CDR2 SYGVQD (reference sequence). This chain joins TRBV10-1 and TRBJ2-7; D perhaps matches TRBD2 (5 bases). This receptor was identified in a man over 45 who received an inactivated influenza vaccine. Specimen: non-naive T cells sorted from PBMCs, collected 14 to 15 days before vaccination. In DNA form, the CDR3 reads TGCGCCAGCAGTGAGTCACTAGGACCCTACGAGCAGTACTTC. It is translated as CASSESLGPYEQYF.